The 14 T cell receptor beta chains in this list originate from one sample, sequenced in a study of OX40 agonist ivuxolimab in advanced cancers. Produced via immunoSEQ multiplex PCR; TCRdb's table is partial and in-frame only. The sample records approximately 32,000 clones, roughly 87% being singletons. This sample comprised CD4+ or CD8+ T cells sorted from blood, obtained in a trial of the OX40 agonist ivuxolimab. Receptors originate from an adult with an advanced solid tumor such as melanoma, head and neck, liver or kidney cancer.

The table lists this clone with a count of one. The rearrangement links TRBV18 to TRBJ1-5; 10 bases fit TRBD1. Losses at the gene ends were 4 bases for V and 0 bases for J; bases not matched to a gene: 3. This CDR3 comprises 16 residues. The germline V gene has CDR1 KGHSH and CDR2 LQKENI. The CDR3 bases are TGTGCCAGCTCACAAGGGACAGGGGCTAGCAATCAGCCCCAGCATTTT. Its protein product is CASSQGTGASNQPQHF. The whole variable domain, remainder taken from reference TRBV18 and TRBJ1-5, is NAGVMQNPRHLVRRRGQEARLRCSPMKGHSHVYWYRQLPEEGLKFMVYLQKENIIDESGMPKERFSAEFPKEGPSILRIQQVVRGDSAAYFCASSQGTGASNQPQHFGDGTRLSIL.

This clone has just a few counts. The chain joins TRBV7-9 to TRBJ1-5; TRBD1 aligns across 7 bases. J lost 0 bases, V lost 5 bases, and 16 bases had no gene match. The CDR3 has 19 residues. The germline gives CDR1 SEHNR, CDR2 FQNEAQ (reference sequence). The CDR3 protein is CASSANRGGLSDSNQPQHF. CDR3 sequence (DNA): TGTGCCAGCAGCGCGAACAGGGGAGGTCTTTCGGATAGCAATCAGCCCCAGCATTTT.

This clone was counted only a few times. The chain is built from TRBV29-1 and TRBJ1-1; D is unclear. This CDR3 is built from 12 residues. V was shortened by 4 bases and J by 10 bases, with 16 bases between the two germline ends. Germline CDR1 reads SQVTM; CDR2 reads ANQGSEA. This CDR3 reads CSVAASSFGAFF. CDR3 DNA sequence: TGCAGCGTTGCGGCCTCCTCCTTCGGAGCTTTCTTT.

The CDR3 is CASSLVGRYETQYF. The CDR3 DNA reads TGCGCCAGCAGCTTGGTTGGTAGATACGAGACCCAGTACTTC. The chain couples TRBV5-1 to TRBJ2-5, with D hard to call. The CDR3 runs 14 residues. Germline V gives CDR1 SGHRS, CDR2 YFSETQ. With 0 bases removed from V and 5 bases from J, the gap between germline ends came to 11 bases.

This rearrangement joins TRBV9 to TRBJ1-3; tentatively, D is TRBD1 (5 bases). V dropped 2 bases and J dropped 2 bases, with 17 bases sitting between them. Germline loops: CDR1 SGDLS, CDR2 YYNGEE. This CDR3 has 17 residues. CDR3 region: CASSVGGMAGPGNTIYF. CDR3 nucleotides: TGTGCCAGCAGCGTGGGCGGTATGGCAGGGCCTGGAAACACCATATATTTT.

This chain connects TRBV2 to TRBJ2-5, with D possibly being TRBD1 or TRBD2 (5 bases each). CDR1 and CDR2 (germline): SNHLY, FYNNEI. The CDR3 contains 15 residues. V was trimmed by 4 bases and J by 3 bases, leaving 15 bases between them. CDR3 sequence: CASSVLARGEETQYF. The CDR3 bases are TGTGCCAGCAGTGTGTTAGCACGAGGGGAAGAGACCCAGTACTTC.

The chain uses TRBV27 and TRBJ1-5; 8 bases line up with TRBD1. V dropped 0 bases and J dropped 5; count of bases not matched to a gene: 6. In germline, CDR1 is MNHEY, CDR2 SMNVEV (reference sequence). The CDR3 sequence is 16 residues long. The CDR3 nucleotides are TGTGCCAGCAGTTTATCCGGGACAGGTAACTATCAGCCCCAGCATTTT. Its translation: CASSLSGTGNYQPQHF.

The CDR3 protein is CAISESLRDSYEQYF. Written as DNA, the CDR3 is TGTGCCATCAGTGAGTCGTTGCGGGACTCCTACGAGCAGTACTTC. This chain joins TRBV10-3 and TRBJ2-7; D might be TRBD2 (6 bases). The CDR3 is 15 residues long. Deletions cut 0 bases from V and 0 bases from J, with 9 bases between. Germline V gene lookup returns CDR1 ENHRY and CDR2 SYGVKD.

The chain joins TRBV28 to TRBJ2-3; D unclear. The germline V gene encodes CDR1 MDHEN and CDR2 SYDVKM. V was shortened by 6 bases and J by 2 bases, with 18 bases between the two germline ends. The CDR3 is 16 amino acids. In DNA form, the CDR3 reads TGTGCCAGCAGCGGGCCGGGCACGGAAACCACAGATACGCAGTATTTT. Translated: CASSGPGTETTDTQYF. Full variable domain (rest looked up from reference TRBV28 and TRBJ2-3): DVKVTQSSRYLVKRTGEKVFLECVQDMDHENMFWYRQDPGLGLRLIYFSYDVKMKEKGDIPEGYSVSREKKERFSLILESASTNQTSMYLCASSGPGTETTDTQYFGPGTRLTVL.

The V call is TRBV18, the J call TRBJ2-1, with D possibly matching TRBD1 (5 bases). In germline, CDR1 is KGHSH, CDR2 LQKENI. V was pared by 6 bases and J by 6 bases, with 18 bases between. The CDR3 runs 15 residues. The CDR3 sequence is CASSDAGSKANEQFF. The DNA for the CDR3 is TGTGCCAGCTCTGATGCAGGGTCGAAGGCCAATGAGCAGTTCTTC.

V and J are TRBV18 and TRBJ2-7; 7 nucleotides align to TRBD1. The CDR3 is made up of 14 amino acids. Germline lookup yields CDR1 KGHSH and CDR2 LQKENI. V dropped 2 bases and J dropped 4; count of bases not matched to a gene: 5. DNA for the CDR3: TGTGCCAGCTCACCAGGGACAGTTATTTACGAGCAGTACTTC. Encoded protein: CASSPGTVIYEQYF.

V is TRBV4-1 and J is TRBJ2-3; D may match TRBD1 or TRBD2 (6 bases each). Trimming left V 3 bases short and J 2 bases short, with 18 bases between. The CDR3 sequence is 17 residues long. Germline-derived CDR1 and CDR2 are MGHRA and YSYEKL. This CDR3 is CASSQSGGRTVTDTQYF. CDR3 DNA sequence: TGCGCCAGCAGCCAGAGTGGAGGGAGGACAGTCACAGATACGCAGTATTTT.

The chain carries TRBV2 and TRBJ1-1, with 12 bases aligning to TRBD1. Per germline, CDR1 SNHLY and CDR2 FYNNEI. The CDR3 runs 16 residues. The V gene end was trimmed by 7 bases and the J gene end by 5 bases; junction bases not matched to a gene: 11. The CDR3 region has the DNA TGTGCCAGCATCTTTGGGGGACAGGGGGCCGGAACTGAAGCTTTCTTT. Protein sequence: CASIFGGQGAGTEAFF.

This clone was seen a single time. V gene TRBV7-9 combines with J gene TRBJ2-7, with unresolved D. V shed 1 base and J shed 2 bases, with 6 bases lying between them. Germline V lookup: CDR1 SEHNR, CDR2 FQNEAQ (reference sequence). There are 13 residues in the CDR3. The CDR3 loop is CASSLELTYEQYF. In DNA, the CDR3 is TGTGCCAGCAGCTTAGAACTAACCTACGAGCAGTACTTC.